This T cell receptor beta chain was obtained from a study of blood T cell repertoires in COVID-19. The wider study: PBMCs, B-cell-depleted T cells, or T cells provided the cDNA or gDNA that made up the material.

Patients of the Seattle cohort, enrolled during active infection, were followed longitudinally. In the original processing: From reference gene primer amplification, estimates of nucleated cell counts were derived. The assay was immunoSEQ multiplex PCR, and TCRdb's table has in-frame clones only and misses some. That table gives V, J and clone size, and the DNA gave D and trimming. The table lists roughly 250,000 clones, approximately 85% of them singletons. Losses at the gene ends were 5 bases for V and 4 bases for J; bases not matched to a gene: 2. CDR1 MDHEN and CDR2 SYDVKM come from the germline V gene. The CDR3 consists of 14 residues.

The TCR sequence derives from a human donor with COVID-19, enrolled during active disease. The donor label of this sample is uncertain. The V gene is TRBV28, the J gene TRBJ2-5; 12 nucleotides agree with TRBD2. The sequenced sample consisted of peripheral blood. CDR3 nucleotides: TGTGCCAGCAGTCCGGGACTAGCGGGAGAGACCCAGTACTTC. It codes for CASSPGLAGETQYF.